Detailed here is one T cell receptor (beta chain). Germline-derived CDR1 and CDR2 are SGHVS and FQNEAQ. The CDR3 loop spans 18 amino acids. The junction had 14 bases not matched to a gene; V was cut back by 2 bases and J by 6 bases. Original methodology: Counts of nucleated cells, estimated from reference gene primer amplification, were obtained. Sequencing used immunoSEQ multiplex PCR; TCRdb keeps in-frame clones, though not all of them. V and J calls and clone size are as listed in that table; D and trimming were resolved from the DNA. The sample includes around 63,000 clones, 70% to 75% of them seen just once. The data originate from a study of blood T cell repertoires in COVID-19. On the study more broadly: Samples taken during acute and convalescent COVID-19 were collected in the United States, Italy and Spain. In each case, the material was cDNA or gDNA derived from T cells, B-cell-depleted T cells, or PBMCs.

Sequenced input: peripheral blood. The receptor was derived from a woman in her forties or fifties with active or convalescent COVID-19. The chain couples TRBV7-8 to TRBJ2-1; 9 bases agree with TRBD2. The CDR3 sequence is CASSLIQAGGPGPNEQFF. In DNA, the CDR3 is TGTGCCAGCAGCTTAATTCAGGCGGGAGGGCCCGGACCCAATGAGCAGTTCTTC.